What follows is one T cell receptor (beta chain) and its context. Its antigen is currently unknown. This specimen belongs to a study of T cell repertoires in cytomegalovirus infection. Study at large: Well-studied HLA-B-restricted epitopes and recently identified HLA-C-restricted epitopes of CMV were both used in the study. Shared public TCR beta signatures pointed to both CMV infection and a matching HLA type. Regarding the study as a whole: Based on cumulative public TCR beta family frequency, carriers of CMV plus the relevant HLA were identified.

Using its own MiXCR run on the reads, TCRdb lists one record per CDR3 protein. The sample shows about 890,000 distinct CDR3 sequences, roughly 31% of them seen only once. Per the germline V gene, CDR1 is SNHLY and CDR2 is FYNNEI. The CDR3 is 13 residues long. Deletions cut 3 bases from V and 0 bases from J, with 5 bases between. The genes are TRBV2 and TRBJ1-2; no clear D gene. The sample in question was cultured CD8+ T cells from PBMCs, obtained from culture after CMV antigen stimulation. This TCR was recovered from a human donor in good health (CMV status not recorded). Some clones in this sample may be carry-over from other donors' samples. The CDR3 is CASSDSANYGYTF. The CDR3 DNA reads TGTGCCAGCAGTGACAGTGCTAACTATGGCTACACCTTC.